The rows below give T cell receptor beta chains drawn from one sample of a study of PD-L1 blockade in urothelial cancer. Using immunoSEQ multiplex PCR, the repertoire was profiled, and TCRdb retains in-frame clones only, with some absent. Altogether roughly 40,000 clones are present, approximately 93% being singletons, with the ten largest covering 11%. This specimen consisted of PBMCs, obtained around atezolizumab (anti-PD-L1) treatment. The receptors shown here come from a woman aged 60 to 75 with urothelial cancer. Each CDR3 is given with its conserved first and last residue. The order of the fields is clone size, V gene, D gene, J gene, CDR3 protein, CDR3 DNA. The D gene is left open where the match is weak. Clone size is stated in some rows and not others, as once, few, many or a class when expanded.

>-|TRBV7-9|TRBD1|TRBJ1-4
CASSSLRQGTNEKLFF
TGTGCCAGCAGCTCACTCAGACAGGGGACTAATGAAAAACTGTTTTTT
>-|TRBV5-1|TRBD2|TRBJ2-1
CASSFGLAGNEQFF
TGCGCCAGCAGCTTCGGGCTAGCGGGAAATGAGCAGTTCTTC
>-|TRBV5-1|TRBD1|TRBJ1-5
CASSVTGDNQPQHF
TGCGCCAGCAGCGTGACAGGGGACAATCAGCCCCAGCATTTT
>-|TRBV28|TRBD1|TRBJ1-2
CASSFGQGAGYGYTF
TGTGCCAGCAGTTTCGGACAGGGGGCTGGCTATGGCTACACCTTC
>once|TRBV7-3|-|TRBJ2-5
CASSLRREETQYF
TGTGCCAGCAGCTTACGGCGGGAAGAGACCCAGTACTTC
>-|TRBV7-2|-|TRBJ2-1
CASSLGENPYNEQFF
TGTGCCAGCAGCTTAGGGGAGAACCCTTACAATGAGCAGTTCTTC
>-|TRBV19|TRBD1|TRBJ1-3
CASGTGGFAGNTIYF
TGTGCCAGTGGGACAGGGGGCTTCGCTGGAAACACCATATATTTT
>-|TRBV2|TRBD1|TRBJ2-7
CASSMGQGANYEQYF
TGTGCCAGCAGTATGGGACAGGGGGCCAACTACGAGCAGTACTTC
>-|TRBV5-1|TRBD1|TRBJ1-3
CASSPWTGSDGNTIYF
TGCGCCAGCAGCCCCTGGACAGGGAGCGATGGAAACACCATATATTTT
>once|TRBV7-2|-|TRBJ2-2
CASSLVQDTGELFF
TGTGCCAGCAGCTTAGTACAAGACACCGGGGAGCTGTTTTTT
>-|TRBV4-1|-|TRBJ1-1
CASSRTVNTEAFF
TGCGCCAGCAGCCGGACAGTAAACACTGAAGCTTTCTTT
>-|TRBV27|TRBD2|TRBJ2-2
CASSSIQSGRVNTGELFF
TGTGCCAGCAGTTCGATACAAAGCGGGAGGGTTAACACCGGGGAGCTGTTTTTT
>few|TRBV6-5|-|TRBJ2-7
CASSYGGGAQSYEQYF
TGTGCCAGCAGTTACGGCGGAGGCGCTCAATCCTACGAGCAGTACTTC
>few|TRBV5-6|-|TRBJ2-3
CASSFFAGLGGSATDTQYF
TGTGCCAGCAGCTTCTTTGCGGGTCTTGGGGGGAGTGCCACAGATACGCAGTATTTT
>once|TRBV5-4|-|TRBJ2-7
CASSLTGTYEQYF
TGTGCCAGCAGCTTGACAGGTACCTACGAGCAGTACTTC
>-|TRBV7-9|-|TRBJ2-5
CASSEDRPIQETQYF
TGTGCCAGCAGCGAAGACAGGCCTATCCAAGAGACCCAGTACTTC
>-|TRBV7-8|-|TRBJ2-7
CASSLGPTRFEQYF
TGTGCCAGCAGCTTAGGACCCACGCGGTTCGAGCAGTACTTC
>-|TRBV7-8|TRBD1|TRBJ1-1
CASSLKSPGQGNTEAFF
TGTGCCAGCAGCCTAAAAAGCCCGGGACAGGGGAACACTGAAGCTTTCTTT
>-|TRBV19|TRBD2|TRBJ2-3
CASTSGGAADTQYF
TGTGCCAGTACGAGCGGGGGGGCGGCGGATACGCAGTATTTT
>-|TRBV19|TRBD2|TRBJ2-2
CASSSGTMNTGELFF
TGTGCCAGTAGTTCCGGGACTATGAATACCGGGGAGCTGTTTTTT
>-|TRBV19|-|TRBJ1-1
CASSAKGDTEAFF
TGTGCCAGTAGTGCGAAAGGGGACACTGAAGCTTTCTTT
>-|TRBV6-5|-|TRBJ2-5
CASSYQEDRREETQYF
TGTGCCAGCAGTTACCAGGAGGACCGAAGGGAGGAGACCCAGTACTTC
>-|TRBV6-5|-|TRBJ1-2
CASRSGGRDYGYTF
TGTGCCAGCAGGTCAGGCGGCAGGGATTATGGCTACACCTTC
>-|TRBV6-5|-|TRBJ1-2
CASIRGPNYGYTF
TGTGCCAGCATCCGTGGGCCAAACTATGGCTACACCTTC
>-|TRBV15|TRBD2|TRBJ2-1
CATSRGTSGTSSYNEQFF
TGTGCCACCAGCAGGGGGACTAGCGGGACGAGCTCCTACAATGAGCAGTTCTTC
>-|TRBV5-1|-|TRBJ2-5
CASSLLRGSVTNSQETQYF
TGCGCCAGCAGCTTGCTACGGGGGTCGGTAACGAACTCCCAAGAGACCCAGTACTTC
>-|TRBV2|-|TRBJ2-2
CASKGRGTHTGELFF
TGTGCCAGCAAGGGCCGCGGGACCCACACCGGGGAGCTGTTTTTT
>few|TRBV19|-|TRBJ2-7
CASSRGFDEQYF
TGTGCCAGTAGTAGAGGGTTCGACGAGCAGTACTTC
>-|TRBV18|-|TRBJ1-4
CASSSIWTDNEKLFF
TGTGCCAGCTCATCAATATGGACAGATAATGAAAAACTGTTTTTT
>-|TRBV27|-|TRBJ1-3
CASSEGSGNTIYF
TGTGCCAGCAGTGAGGGCTCTGGAAACACCATATATTTT
>-|TRBV5-4|-|TRBJ2-1
CASSFRSQNEQFF
TGTGCCAGCAGCTTCAGGTCCCAAAATGAGCAGTTCTTC
>-|TRBV18|-|TRBJ1-5
CASSPPGAGNQPQHF
TGTGCCAGCTCACCCCCTGGGGCGGGCAATCAGCCCCAGCATTTT
>-|TRBV9|-|TRBJ1-1
CASSAATGSTEAFF
TGTGCCAGCAGCGCAGCCACAGGGAGCACTGAAGCTTTCTTT
>once|TRBV10-3|TRBD1|TRBJ1-3
CAINPDRGSGNTIYF
TGTGCCATCAACCCGGACAGGGGCTCTGGAAACACCATATATTTT
>-|TRBV2|-|TRBJ1-3
CASKRQEGNTIYF
TGTGCCAGCAAAAGGCAGGAAGGAAACACCATATATTTT
>-|TRBV9|TRBD2|TRBJ2-7
CASSVYPGLAYEQYF
TGTGCCAGCAGCGTTTACCCGGGACTAGCCTACGAGCAGTACTTC
>-|TRBV10-3|-|TRBJ1-5
CAISEGGLGNQPQHF
TGTGCCATCAGTGAGGGAGGGTTAGGAAATCAGCCCCAGCATTTT
>-|TRBV18|TRBD1|TRBJ1-2
CASSPQDRGGYTF
TGTGCCAGCTCACCACAGGACAGGGGTGGCTACACCTTC
>-|TRBV28|-|TRBJ1-1
CASSLRLGLRTEAFF
TGTGCCAGCAGTTTAAGGTTGGGGCTGAGGACTGAAGCTTTCTTT
>-|TRBV7-9|TRBD2|TRBJ2-1
CASSSRRGLAQNEQFF
TGTGCCAGCAGCTCCCGGAGGGGACTAGCACAAAATGAGCAGTTCTTC
>-|TRBV28|TRBD1|TRBJ2-7
CASRRRQGHYEQYF
TGTGCCAGCAGGAGGCGACAGGGTCACTACGAGCAGTACTTC